This T cell receptor beta chain emerged from a study of blood T cell repertoires in COVID-19. The V gene end was trimmed by 2 bases and the J gene end by 11 bases; junction bases not matched to a gene: 4. The CDR3 is made up of 12 amino acids. Germline V gene sequence: CDR1 SGHRS, CDR2 YFSETQ. Method: immunoSEQ multiplex PCR; TCRdb's copy keeps in-frame clones and lacks some. The data contain about 160,000 clones, 92% of them singletons. The TCR was taken from a man aged 30 to 45 with COVID-19, enrolled during active disease. The chain couples TRBV5-1 to TRBJ2-1; 7 nucleotides line up with TRBD2. Sequencing was performed on peripheral blood. In nucleotides, the CDR3 is TGCGCCAGCAGCTTTTTGGGAGGGAAGCAGTTCTTC. Its translation: CASSFLGGKQFF.